This entry concerns a single T cell receptor beta chain. The data stem from a study of beta chain features in type 1 diabetes. The entirety of the isolated RNA underwent reverse transcription, so expressed TCRB transcripts were sequenced. Profiled with immunoSEQ multiplex PCR; TCRdb holds only in-frame clones, not every one. The sample lists approximately 140,000 clones, about 9.7% occurring once. Germline V gene sequence: CDR1 SGHAT, CDR2 FQNNGV. The CDR3 has 14 residues. Trimming took 1 base from V and 12 from J, leaving 15 bases between them. The chain joins TRBV11-2 to TRBJ1-4, with D unclear. The specimen sequenced was central memory CD4+ T cells from blood. This clonotype was sampled from a woman between 40 and 50 years old in good health. The CDR3 DNA reads TGTGCCAGCAGCTTAGGGGGAGGAGGTCTGGAACTGTTTTTT. Protein sequence: CASSLGGGGLELFF. Using reference TRBV11-2 and TRBJ1-4 for the parts outside the CDR3, the full variable domain is EAGVAQSPRYKIIEKRQSVAFWCNPISGHATLYWYQQILGQGPKLLIQFQNNGVVDDSQLPKDRFSAERLKGVDSTLKIQPAKLEDSAVYLCASSLGGGGLELFFGSGTQLSVL.